This entry features one TCR beta chain sequence. Its specific antigen is unknown. No per-base quality is available; no much larger clone lies one base away. These data come from a study of cytomegalovirus exposure and HLA in healthy donors (dated by TCRdb to 2016 to 2017). Notes on the research overall: An earlier analysis of 587 of the donors reported over 250 Gb of sequence data and 117 million unique TCR beta sequences obtained from about 179 million T cells. Across about 370 genotyped donors of the cohort, an average of roughly 200,000 unique TCR beta nucleotide sequences per donor were sequenced, and approximately 17% of those sequences were non-productive. Approximately 300 gigabases of sequencing data and around 90 million unique TCR sequences made up an early release that covered under 750 HLA-typed donors. Both class I and class II loci were covered by HLA typing, at four-digit resolution. Among the roughly 370 genotyped donors, around 81% belonged to the genetic ancestry cluster associated with self-reported Caucasian donors. The T cell repertoires of 550 to 850 subjects were profiled by immunosequencing and related to cytomegalovirus serostatus. Alongside the repertoire data, information on donor age, sex, ethnicity and CMV serostatus was compiled. In a later analysis, previously published TCR beta repertoires from 500 to 750 donors were re-analyzed and high-resolution HLA genotyping was added so that TCR occurrence patterns could be studied. The study aimed to test whether signatures of past pathogen exposure could be identified by cataloging public T cell receptors. Because of strong linkage in the cohort, roughly five DR-DQ haplotypes were treated as single units for association and clustering. The number of donors typed differed by locus, with roughly 629-640 for A, B, C, DRB1 and DQB1, 522 for DQA1, 600 to 610 for DPA1, and some 440 for DPB1. To predict cytomegalovirus infection status, the study combined high-throughput TCR immunosequencing, statistical association of individual TCRs with disease status, and machine learning. A later genetic analysis used genome-wide SNP genotypes for about 60% of the 666 donors, treating that subset as a discovery cohort. An earlier analysis of several hundred of the donors applied high-throughput TCR beta sequencing to assess whether each TCR beta V gene segment acted as functional or pseudogenic. Along with the approximately 600-subject first cohort, a separate validation cohort of some 130 different subjects was used. Every discovery cohort repertoire had been produced on one sequencing platform. Rather than drawing on any new phenotypic data, the later analysis identified candidate immune exposures from TCR beta sequences and the way those sequences occurred across donors.

Libraries were prepared through the immunoSEQ multiplex PCR assay. The multiplex PCR relied on a mix of 60 forward primers for TCR Vbeta segments and 13 reverse primers for TCR Jbeta segments. The CDR3 region of rearranged TCR beta genes was amplified from genomic DNA by a multiplex PCR assay. The Illumina HiSeq System was used to sequence the amplified TCR beta libraries as 87-base-pair reads. Under the source paper's analysis protocol: A later analysis counted approximately 84 million unique TCR beta chains across the 650 to 700 repertoires, and some 11 million of these chains were shared by at least two donors. To remove PCR and sequencing errors, raw reads were error-corrected and collapsed into unique sequences using a nearest-neighbor algorithm that merged closely related sequences. V, D and J gene segments were assigned by aligning CDR3 sequences to IMGT reference sequences. For a sequence to be retained, a match of at least six nucleotides to both a V gene segment and a J gene segment was required. Rearrangements were called productive when the CDR3 lacked stop codons and stayed in frame with V and J; all others were non-productive. Following IMGT convention, CDR3 was defined as the stretch from the second conserved V-encoded cysteine up to the conserved J-encoded phenylalanine. In an earlier analysis of around 570 of the donors, sequences lacking an unambiguous match to a single V gene segment were excluded. An earlier analysis of 587 of the donors classified V segments as functional when productive rearrangements were above 56.7% and as segregating when the standard deviation between donors was above 5%. A statistical classification framework was built for diagnosing cytomegalovirus status from the catalog of TCR beta chain sequences. In a later analysis, V and J genes were assigned by comparing TCR nucleotide sequences against IMGT/GENE-DB human TR gene sequences. The TCRdist pipeline was used in a later analysis to assign CDR3 sequences and most-parsimonious VDJ recombination scenarios. A later analysis defined each TCR beta chain by its CDR3 amino acid sequence plus V-gene family, and excluded reads lacking a unique V-gene family. To address suspected cross-contamination and a sequencing artifact, a later analysis removed approximately 600 highly shared, low-generation-probability nucleotide sequences. In a later analysis, a clonal expansion index for each public chain was calculated from normalized within-repertoire ranks of inferred template counts. In a later analysis, generation probabilities were computed using a VDJ recombination model fitted to out-of-frame rearrangements, and the results were checked against IGoR. A later analysis scored TCR-TCR, TCR-HLA and TCR-CMV co-occurrence with hypergeometric tests, applying a repertoire-size bias correction to TCR pairs. In a later analysis, false discovery rates were estimated by permuting HLA or CMV assignments 20 times. In a later analysis, co-occurring TCRs were grouped using DBSCAN, with TCRdist sequence similarity added in when clustering inside HLA-allele-positive subsets. Repertoires with fewer than 30,000 or more than 120,000 public chains, plus five repertoires with anomalous nucleotide sharing, were excluded from co-occurrence clustering. Not all clones reach the TCRdb copy of this immuneACCESS table, which keeps in-frame sequences only. Checked studies attribute under half of the gap to unresolved V genes and leave the rest unexplained. The DNA gave D and trimming, while V, J and clone size come from that table. This sample gives more than 110,000 clones in total; around 80% of them show up just once. 8.8% of the sample is held by the ten biggest clonotypes.

CDR1 and CDR2 are drawn from the germline V gene: SQVTM, ANQGSEA. The CDR3 holds 13 amino acids from the cysteine to the phenylalanine. Only the CDR3 DNA stays, 39 bases, in frame from base 1. Overall results and qualifications from the work: The earlier analysis of 450 to 700 of the donors excluded some 16 rarely observed V segments, including chromosome 9 orphons, because counts were too low. According to a later analysis, most CMV-associated TCR beta chains appeared to be HLA-restricted, and the HLA associations seemed to be driven largely by CMV exposure. Across donors, most TCR sequences were observed very rarely, whereas some public TCRs were present in many individuals. An earlier analysis of around 600 of the donors showed that most TCR beta V segments appeared in productive rearrangements either about 90% or about 30% of the time, which broadly matched IMGT annotations. The presence/absence analyses assumed that sequencing depth was roughly uniform across donors, and that assumption may not be true. Assigning TCR associations to individual alleles was difficult when HLA alleles, especially DR and DQ, strongly co-occurred. In a later genetic analysis, a missense DCLRE1C variant was associated with V-gene and J-gene trimming of TCR beta chains, and the association was replicated in an independent cohort. Because HLA typing was unavailable for some donors at each locus, only the typed subset was used in association tests. It was suggested by the authors that the approach could potentially be generalized to other disease states and immunological phenotypes. Immune exposure information for the cohort was limited to CMV serostatus. This cohort had only TCR beta chains sequenced, and the lack of alpha or paired-chain data limited which features could be detected. Compared with the roughly 670-donor mean, donors in an Asian-associated ancestry cluster had fewer N-insertions in productive TCRs, according to a later genetic analysis. Specific HLA alleles were associated with 15,000 to 20,000 TCR beta sequences at a false discovery rate of 0.05 in a later analysis. Cytomegalovirus status was reported to be diagnosed by the classifier with high specificity and sensitivity in both the original and validation cohorts. Three of the identified cytomegalovirus-associated TCR beta chains were confirmed in vitro to be specific for cytomegalovirus antigens. A later analysis reported that several top co-occurrence clusters appeared linked to parvovirus B19, influenza, CMV and Epstein-Barr virus. A group of highly shared sequence variants was considered likely to be a technical artifact of the sequencing pipeline. The study gave a list of 150 to 200 TCR beta chains associated with cytomegalovirus. Linkage disequilibrium might explain the correlated functional status among segregating V segments, but an unknown experimental factor could not be ruled out. Some IMGT-functional V segments, including TRBV6-2 and TRBV6-3, could not be told apart with the 87-base-pair reads, so those segments were excluded. A later analysis found that HLA-associated TCR beta chains were more clonally expanded and had lower generation probabilities than equally common non-associated chains. A later analysis found that TCR association rates varied across HLA loci, with DRB1 alleles showing the most associated TCRs and HLA-C alleles the fewest. A further reported finding was that TCR beta sequences accurately predicted the HLA-A and HLA-B alleles for most subjects in the first cohort.

In total, just over 650 healthy bone marrow donors made up the cohort. At the time of sampling, all cohort members were nominally healthy, though unrecorded immune exposures were likely present. The donor was CMV seropositive and was included in the group of 270 or so seropositive cohort members. A peripheral blood sample was provided by each donor, and peripheral blood mononuclear cells were used for TCR beta sequencing. The Qiagen DNeasy Blood Extraction Kit was used to extract genomic DNA from the blood cell samples. The V and J segments used are TRBV29-1 and TRBJ2-5, and TRBD2 aligns with 9 junction nucleotides. Matching the DNA end better, TRBJ2-7 makes the J call doubtful. The receptor comes from a woman aged 50 to 65 in good health and CMV-seropositive. Sequencing used PBMCs. The CDR3 here reads CSVKTSGAYEQYF. The nucleotide sequence reads TGCAGCGTGAAGACTAGCGGTGCCTACGAGCAGTACTTC.